What follows are 21 T cell receptor beta chains derived from one specimen sequenced in a study of T cell repertoires in cytomegalovirus infection. These TCRs' antigens remain unknown. TCRdb re-derived calls from the reads in MiXCR, one entry per CDR3 protein. Of more than 85,000 distinct CDR3 sequences listed, around 31% are singletons. This specimen was CD8+ T cells from cultured PBMCs, taken from culture after CMV antigen stimulation. The receptor source for this set is a human donor in good health (CMV status not recorded). Some clones in this sample may be carry-over from other donors' samples.

The chain links TRBV6-6 to TRBJ1-1; D call uncertain. Trimming stripped 2 bases from V and 1 base from J, with 2 bases between. Germline loops: CDR1 MNHNY, CDR2 SVGAGI (reference sequence). CDR3 length: 12 amino acids. The CDR3 DNA reads as TGTGCCAGCAGTTACCAGAACACTGAAGCTTTCTTT. This encodes CASSYQNTEAFF.

This chain joins TRBV5-6 and TRBJ2-7, with D perhaps TRBD1 or TRBD2 (5 bases each). The CDR3 is made up of 16 amino acids. Germline CDR1 is SGHDT and CDR2 is YYEEEE. V lost 4 bases, J lost 0 bases, and 17 bases lay in between. Here the CDR3 reads CASSGSDRLSSYEQYF. The CDR3 DNA reads TGTGCCAGCAGCGGCAGCGACAGACTAAGCTCCTACGAGCAGTACTTC.

V and J are TRBV5-5 and TRBJ1-5; 9 bases agree with TRBD1. The CDR3 sequence is 14 residues long. The germline CDR1 and CDR2 sequences are SGHKS and YYEKEE (reference sequence). V lost 0 bases, J lost 7 bases, and 2 bases stayed unmatched. The CDR3 nucleotides are TGTGCCAGCAGCTTGGGGACAGGGGACCAGCCCCAGCATTTT. Its translation is CASSLGTGDQPQHF.

This clonotype was seen once. As DNA, the CDR3 is TGTGCCAGCAGTTACTCTGAGTTTAGCACAGATACGCAGTATTTT. This gives the protein CASSYSEFSTDTQYF. The V and J genes are TRBV6-5 and TRBJ2-3; no firm D call. The ends were cut back, 0 bases at V and 0 bases at J, with 7 bases in the middle. The CDR3 length is 15 residues. Germline V gene lookup returns CDR1 MNHEY and CDR2 SVGAGI.

This chain links TRBV11-1 with TRBJ1-2; 11 bases map to TRBD1. Per germline, CDR1 SGHAT and CDR2 FQDESV (reference sequence). V lost 5 bases, J lost 1 base, and 3 bases stayed unmatched. The CDR3 is 15 amino acids. CDR3: CASSGQGAYNYGYTF. The CDR3 bases are TGTGCCAGCAGCGGACAGGGGGCTTATAACTATGGCTACACCTTC.

There are a few counts of this clonotype. The V call is TRBV5-1, the J call TRBJ2-2; the match to TRBD2 covers 12 bases. Germline-derived CDR1 and CDR2 are SGHRS and YFSETQ. The V gene end was trimmed by 4 bases and the J gene end by 5 bases; junction bases not matched to a gene: 9. This CDR3 is 17 amino acids long. The CDR3 DNA follows: TGCGCCAGCAGCCCACGGACTAGCGGGGTGGAGACCGGGGAGCTGTTTTTT. It specifies CASSPRTSGVETGELFF.

This clonotype showed up just a few times. The chain has TRBV7-8 and TRBJ2-5; D remains ambiguous. Germline assignment: CDR1 SGHVS and CDR2 FQNEAQ. The CDR3 sequence is 14 residues long. Trimming took off 5 bases at V and 0 bases at J, with 10 bases between the two ends. CDR3 DNA sequence: TGTGCCAGCAGCCCAGAGGACCACCAAGAGACCCAGTACTTC. Its translation: CASSPEDHQETQYF.

The gene calls are TRBV20-1 and TRBJ2-1, with TRBD2 matching 12 bases. The CDR3 extends over 16 amino acids. The germline V gene has CDR1 DFQATT and CDR2 SNEGSKA (reference sequence). J lost 4 bases, V lost 3 bases, and 7 bases had no gene match. CDR3 DNA: TGCAGTGCTAGTAAGGCTAGCGGGGGGGTATACAATGAGCAGTTCTTC. It codes for CSASKASGGVYNEQFF.

A word on this clonotype: A read error may explain this, as a much larger clone is one base away. The chain combines TRBV24-1 with TRBJ1-1; 8 nucleotides align to TRBD1. Germline V gene sequence: CDR1 KGHDR, CDR2 SFDVKD. This CDR3 is 13 amino acids long. CDR3 in DNA: TGTGTCACCGAAGGACAGGGCGTCACTGAAGCTTTCTTT. Protein: CVTEGQGVTEAFF.

This clonotype came up a few times. No DNA is shown, since the ends of the CDR3 on it are uncertain; the CDR3 is the one TCRdb lists. The chain combines TRBV19 with TRBJ1-1. The germline CDR1 and CDR2 sequences are LNHDA and SQIVND (reference sequence). The CDR3 has 16 residues if both end residues are counted. This CDR3 reads CASSTSAVYLNTEAFF.

In its sample, this clonotype was seen a few times. The CDR3 DNA reads as TGTGCCAGCAGCACCCGGGACAGCTACACAGATACGCAGTATTTT. Amino acid sequence: CASSTRDSYTDTQYF. The V and J genes are TRBV14 and TRBJ2-3; the match to TRBD1 covers 7 bases. V dropped 5 bases and J dropped 2; count of bases not matched to a gene: 7. The length of the CDR3 is 15 residues. The germline gives CDR1 SGHDN, CDR2 FVKESK.

The chain carries TRBV28 and TRBJ2-1; 11 nucleotides match TRBD2. Germline loops: CDR1 MDHEN, CDR2 SYDVKM. V lost 6 bases to trimming and J lost 8 bases; unmatched junction nucleotides: 12. CDR3 length: 16 amino acids. The CDR3 protein is CASSPWASGGRDEQFF. CDR3 nucleotides: TGTGCCAGCAGCCCTTGGGCTAGCGGGGGGCGGGATGAGCAGTTCTTC.

This clonotype turned up a few times. V usage is TRBV24-1 and J usage is TRBJ2-1, with 10 bases that match TRBD2. CDR3 length: 15 amino acids. Germline-derived CDR1 and CDR2 are KGHDR and SFDVKD. V lost 4 bases and J lost 8; bases outside the gene matches: 7. The CDR3 bases are TGTGCCACCAGTGAACCAGCGGGGGGGAAGGATGAGCAGTTCTTC. Protein sequence: CATSEPAGGKDEQFF.

This CDR3 is CASSQGQGGELFF. For the CDR3, the DNA is TGCGCCAGCAGCCAGGGTCAGGGCGGGGAGCTGTTTTTT. J is TRBJ2-2 and V is TRBV4-1; TRBD1 is a possible D gene (5 bases). The length of the CDR3 is 13 residues. Between the trimmed V and J ends, which lost 3 bases and 7 bases, there was a span of 9 bases. CDR1 is MGHRA, CDR2 YSYEKL, per germline.

This clonotype was observed many times. V is TRBV7-6 and J is TRBJ2-3; a weak D match, TRBD2 (5 bases). The CDR3 is 15 residues long. The ends were cut back, 5 bases at V and 0 bases at J, with 12 bases in the middle. Germline CDR1 SGHVS, CDR2 FNYEAQ. The CDR3 here is CASSPLGGSTDTQYF. For the CDR3, the DNA is TGTGCCAGCAGCCCCCTCGGCGGGAGCACAGATACGCAGTATTTT.

V gene TRBV3-1 combines with J gene TRBJ2-3, with TRBD2 matching 7 bases. Trimming removed 3 bases from V and 0 bases from J; junction bases left unmatched: 6. The CDR3 totals 16 residues. Germline V gene sequence: CDR1 LGHDT, CDR2 YNNKEL (reference sequence). CDR3 loop: CASSHTSEASTDTQYF. The CDR3 DNA reads TGTGCCAGCAGCCACACTAGCGAGGCTAGCACAGATACGCAGTATTTT.

The chain has TRBV20-1 and TRBJ2-1, with D possibly TRBD2 on 7 matching bases. The V gene's germline CDR1 is DFQATT and CDR2 SNEGSKA (reference sequence). Trimming removed 5 bases at V and 1 base at J, with 15 bases between. The CDR3 length is 15 residues. The chain's CDR3 is CSARSEGGSYNEQFF. The CDR3 DNA reads TGCAGTGCTCGCTCGGAGGGGGGGTCCTACAATGAGCAGTTCTTC.

Comments on this clonotype: This may be a read error, as it is one base from a much larger clone. The CDR3 DNA reads TGTGCCATCAGTGACCCCACTTCGGACAGGGGGCTTAAAGATACGCAGTATTTT. Its translation is CAISDPTSDRGLKDTQYF. The V gene is TRBV10-3, the J gene TRBJ2-3, with TRBD1 matching over 11 bases. This CDR3 is 18 amino acids long. Germline CDR1 ENHRY, CDR2 SYGVKD. After removal of 3 bases from V and 5 bases from J, the junction contained 13 bases not matched to a gene.

The CDR3 DNA reads TGTGCCAGCAGCCTACCGGGACCTACCTATGGCTACACCTTC. It encodes CASSLPGPTYGYTF. The genes are TRBV7-2 and TRBJ1-2; maybe TRBD1 (5 bases). This CDR3 comprises 14 residues. Trimming took 5 bases from V and 4 from J, leaving 14 bases between them. The germline gives CDR1 SGHTA, CDR2 FQGNSA. Supplemented by reference TRBV7-2 and TRBJ1-2, the full variable domain reads GAGVSQSPSNKVTEKGKDVELRCDPISGHTALYWYRQSLGQGLEFLIYFQGNSAPDKSGLPSDRFSAERTGGSVSTLTIQRTQQEDSAVYLCASSLPGPTYGYTFGSGTRLTVV.

CDR3 sequence (DNA): TGTGCCAGCGGGACAGTCGACAATCAGCCCCAGCATTTT. Residues: CASGTVDNQPQHF. This chain links TRBV6-1 with TRBJ1-5; 7 bases line up with TRBD1. Trimming removed 8 bases from V and 3 bases from J; junction bases left unmatched: 4. This CDR3 is 13 amino acids long. The V gene's germline CDR1 is MNHNS and CDR2 SASEGT.

This clonotype was counted between two and nine times. This chain joins TRBV7-8 and TRBJ1-4; no clear D. Trimming took 1 base from V and 5 from J, leaving 14 bases between them. The length of the CDR3 is 16 residues. Germline CDR1 SGHVS, CDR2 FQNEAQ. The CDR3 is CASSLELASMNEKLFF. CDR3 bases: TGTGCCAGCAGCTTAGAGCTTGCGTCGATGAATGAAAAACTGTTTTTT. The entire variable domain, with the rest obtained from reference TRBV7-8 and TRBJ1-4, is as follows: GAGVSQSPRYKVAKRGQDVALRCDPISGHVSLFWYQQALGQGPEFLTYFQNEAQLDKSGLPSDRFFAERPEGSVSTLKIQRTQQEDSAVYLCASSLELASMNEKLFFGSGTQLSVL.